The T cell receptor (beta chain) described here comes from a study of metastatic and nonmetastatic thyroid tumors. Not a single patient had been given any form of treatment at any point before undergoing thyroid surgery. TCRdb re-called the PCR reads through MiXCR. The data show approximately 16,000 clones, around 13% seen once. This clone qualifies as medium-sized. The sequenced sample was tumor tissue. This TCR was sampled from a female donor with papillary thyroid cancer or a benign thyroid nodule (not recorded which). Some clones in this sample may be carry-over from other donors' samples.

CDR3 nucleotide sequence: TGTGCCAGCAGCTTTTCACAGGGGGCGTCCGGGGAGCTGTTTTTT. Translation: CASSFSQGASGELFF. This rearrangement joins TRBV5-4 to TRBJ2-2; 9 bases map to TRBD1. After removal of 2 bases from V and 6 bases from J, the junction contained 5 bases not matched to a gene. CDR1 SGHNT and CDR2 YYREEE come from the germline V gene (reference sequence). This CDR3 spans 15 amino acids.